Each of the 8 T cell receptor beta chains below was sequenced from the same sample in a study of blood T cell repertoires in COVID-19. Method: immunoSEQ multiplex PCR; TCRdb's copy keeps in-frame clones and lacks some. The sample lists about 280,000 clones; 83% were seen once. The sample taken for sequencing was peripheral blood. The receptors here all came from a woman in her 50s who had recovered from COVID-19.

Ten or more counts support this clone. This chain uses TRBV3-1 (or the pseudogene TRBV3-2) with TRBJ2-4, with 8 bases lining up with TRBD2. Trimming at V came to 1 base and at J to 0 bases, leaving 17 bases not matched to a gene. Germline V CDR1 and CDR2: LGHDT, YNNKEL (reference sequence). CDR3 length: 21 amino acids. CDR3 sequence (DNA): TGTGCCAGCAGCCAAGGAAGTCGGACGCTAGCGGGCTCGCTAGCCAAAAACATTCAGTACTTC. Translated: CASSQGSRTLAGSLAKNIQYF.

The chain joins TRBV28 to TRBJ1-2, with 7 nucleotides matching TRBD1. Germline trimming cut 7 bases from V and 3 bases from J; bases unmatched to any gene: 14. The CDR3 sequence is 16 residues long. CDR1 and CDR2 from the germline V gene are MDHEN and SYDVKM. The CDR3 DNA follows: TGTGCCAGCAACATCGGCTGGGGTGGACAGGACTATGGCTACACCTTC. The encoded protein is CASNIGWGGQDYGYTF.

This sequence joins TRBV19 and TRBJ1-2; TRBD1 agrees at 7 bases. Trimming at V came to 5 bases and at J to 2 bases, leaving 8 bases not matched to a gene. This CDR3 has 15 amino acids. Germline values: CDR1 LNHDA, CDR2 SQIVND (reference sequence). This CDR3 is CASSLQGGVNYGYTF. The CDR3 nucleotides read TGTGCCAGTAGTCTCCAAGGGGGCGTCAACTATGGCTACACCTTC. The variable domain in full, completed from reference TRBV19 and TRBJ1-2, reads DGGITQSPKYLFRKEGQNVTLSCEQNLNHDAMYWYRQDPGQGLRLIYYSQIVNDFQKGDIAEGYSVSREKKESFPLTVTSAQKNPTAFYLCASSLQGGVNYGYTFGSGTRLTVV.

The J gene is TRBJ2-1, the V gene TRBV28; perhaps TRBD2 as D (5 bases). Between the trimmed V and J ends, which lost 7 bases and 5 bases, there was a span of 15 bases. The CDR3 is 14 residues long. Germline CDR1 is MDHEN and CDR2 is SYDVKM. The DNA of the CDR3 is TGTGCCAGCACGCGGGCAGGAGATAACAATGAGCAGTTCTTC. This codes for CASTRAGDNNEQFF.

The J gene is TRBJ2-3, the V gene TRBV6-5; TRBD1 matches at 7 bases. The V gene end was trimmed by 2 bases and the J gene end by 6 bases; junction bases not matched to a gene: 8. Germline V gene data show CDR1 as MNHEY and CDR2 as SVGAGI. CDR3 length: 15 residues. CDR3 coding DNA: TGTGCCAGCAGTTACACGACAGGGTTTAAGGATACGCAGTATTTT. It translates to CASSYTTGFKDTQYF.

The chain combines TRBV19 with TRBJ1-1; 7 nucleotides align to TRBD1. J lost 0 bases, V lost 5 bases, and 6 bases had no gene match. The CDR3 contains 15 residues. Germline assignment: CDR1 LNHDA and CDR2 SQIVND (reference sequence). The DNA for the CDR3 is TGTGCCAGTAGTCGGACAGGCTCAATGAACACTGAAGCTTTCTTT. Amino acids: CASSRTGSMNTEAFF.

The chain carries TRBV7-8 and TRBJ2-5, with 12 bases identical to TRBD2. This CDR3 comprises 16 residues. Germline V CDR1 and CDR2: SGHVS, FQNEAQ. V trimming: 3 bases; J trimming: 4 bases; junction bases outside the gene matches: 6. The CDR3 bases are TGTGCCAGCAGCTTTCGACTAGCGGGAGCTGGAGAGACCCAGTACTTC. Translation: CASSFRLAGAGETQYF.

The chain is built from TRBV4-3 and TRBJ1-5; 10 nucleotides agree with TRBD1. Germline V gene sequence: CDR1 LGHNA, CDR2 YSLEER. This CDR3 has 17 residues. The trim removed 3 bases at V and 2 bases at J, leaving 7 bases unmatched. The CDR3, as DNA: TGCGCCAGCAGCCAGCGGACAGGGGGTTTCGGCAATCAGCCCCAGCATTTT. Translating gives CASSQRTGGFGNQPQHF.